The 14 T cell receptor beta chains reported below all come from one sample, sequenced in a study of T cells in women clearing cervical HPV infection. This table comes from immunoSEQ multiplex PCR, and its TCRdb copy is limited to in-frame clones, with some not included. The specimen's table records fewer than 30,000 clones. Material: blood buffy coat. These receptors were obtained from a woman between 18 and 70 years old with a cervical HPV16 infection that either progressed to CIN3+ or cleared (not recorded which).

A word on this clone: From the germline J gene comes the end of the CDR3, since the read stops 3 residues before it. This chain links TRBV5-1 with TRBJ2-7; D remains ambiguous. Trimming took off 10 bases at V and 3 bases at J, with 23 bases between the two ends. Germline CDR1 is SGHRS and CDR2 is YFSETQ. CDR3 length: 15 residues. The CDR3 is CASRGQVDNYYEQYF. The CDR3 bases that were read are TGCGCCTCCCGAGGCCAGGTCGATAATTACTACGAG.

Regarding this clone: The read finishes 3 residues shy of the CDR3 end, and the germline J gene is used to complete it. J is TRBJ1-2 and V is TRBV19; D remains ambiguous. Germline V lookup: CDR1 LNHDA, CDR2 SQIVND (reference sequence). Trimming stripped 4 bases from V and 5 bases from J, with 20 bases between. This CDR3 contains 16 residues. The sequenced CDR3 bases are TGTGCCAGTAGTAGGAAAGTTGAGACAAGACCGTATGGC. Protein: CASSRKVETRPYG. The whole CDR3 reads CASSRKVETRPYGYTF.

Turning to this clone: The read terminates 3 residues ahead of where the CDR3 ends, so the germline J gene completes it. This rearrangement joins TRBV2 to TRBJ1-4; D possibly corresponds to TRBD1 (6 bases). The CDR3 contains 17 residues. V was trimmed by 5 bases and J by 0 bases, leaving 16 bases between them. Germline V gives CDR1 SNHLY, CDR2 FYNNEI. The CDR3 protein is CASSLTGLSATNEKLFF. CDR3 DNA, as far as it was read: TGTGCCAGCAGTTTGACAGGCCTCTCTGCAACTAATGAAAAA.

On this clone: The missing CDR3 end, 3 residues past where the read stops, is filled in from the germline J gene. The V and J genes are TRBV6-4 and TRBJ2-7; no reliable D call. V was pared by 5 bases and J by 0 bases, with 11 bases between. CDR1 and CDR2 from the germline V gene are MRHNA and SNTAGT. This CDR3 has 14 amino acids. CDR3 sequence reads: CASSPGGGSYEQYF. CDR3 DNA, as far as it was read: TGTGCCAGCAGTCCCGGTGGCGGCTCCTACGAG.

For this clone: Read sequence stops 3 residues before the CDR3 end, and the germline J gene provides the missing end. V usage is TRBV18 and J usage is TRBJ1-2; 9 bases line up with TRBD1. Germline-derived CDR1 and CDR2 are KGHSH and LQKENI. The CDR3 consists of 15 residues. CDR3 region: CASSPTGQGTYDYTF. The DNA read from the CDR3 is TGTGCCAGCTCACCAACAGGACAGGGGACCTACGAC.

With regard to this clone: The sequence runs out 3 residues before the end of the CDR3; the remainder is reconstructed from the germline J gene. Different DNA sequences within this sample yield the same CDR3. V and J are TRBV5-1 and TRBJ1-5, with D possibly TRBD1 on 5 matching bases. CDR3 length equals 15 residues. The V end was cut by 0 bases, the J end by 1 base, with 8 bases between. CDR1 is SGHRS and CDR2 is YFSETQ in the germline V gene. The DNA read from the CDR3 is TGCGCCAGCAGCTTGGCGGGGGTGAGCAATCAGCCC. Residues: CASSLAGVSNQP. The CDR3 as a whole reads CASSLAGVSNQPQHF.

A note on this clone: The read gets to within 3 residues of the CDR3 end, and the germline J gene fills in the rest. V is TRBV20-1 and J is TRBJ2-6, with D possibly being TRBD1 (6 bases). The V end lost 5 bases, the J end lost 1 base, and 9 bases lay between the germline ends. The CDR3 has 14 residues. CDR1 is DFQATT and CDR2 is SNEGSKA in the germline V gene (reference sequence). CDR3 DNA, as far as it was read: TGCAGTGCTCTGGACAGTTCTGGGGCCAACGTC. Encoded protein: CSALDSSGANV. The whole CDR3 sequence reads CSALDSSGANVLTF.

About this clone itself: Read sequence stops 3 residues before the CDR3 end, and the germline J gene provides the missing end. The gene calls are TRBV29-1 and TRBJ1-1; no reliable D call. Germline lookup yields CDR1 SQVTM and CDR2 ANQGSEA. Trimming stripped 7 bases from V and 0 bases from J, with 12 bases between. The CDR3 spans 13 residues. Partial CDR3 DNA: TGCAGCGCTGTGTCACAACTGAACACTGAA. Amino acid sequence: CSAVSQLNTE. From start to end, the CDR3 is CSAVSQLNTEAFF.

Turning to this clone: The read ends 3 residues early relative to the CDR3; the germline J gene fills the gap. The genes are TRBV5-1 and TRBJ2-3; D not certain. The V end lost 0 bases, the J end lost 0 bases, and 14 bases lay between the germline ends. The germline V gene has CDR1 SGHRS and CDR2 YFSETQ. The CDR3 sequence is 17 residues long. The sequenced CDR3 bases are TGCGCCAGCAGCTTGGGGGCCGGAGACCCGAGCACAGATACG. Its protein product is CASSLGAGDPSTDT. The whole CDR3 reads CASSLGAGDPSTDTQYF.

On this clone: The read gets to within 3 residues of the CDR3 end, and the germline J gene fills in the rest. This chain links TRBV2 with TRBJ1-4, with 7 bases that match TRBD1. Germline assignment: CDR1 SNHLY and CDR2 FYNNEI. This CDR3 has 14 residues. The part of the CDR3 DNA that was read is TGTGCCAGCAGTGGGGACAGTGATAATTCACCA. It is translated as CASSGDSDNSP. The entire CDR3 protein reads CASSGDSDNSPLFF. The variable domain in full, with the rest retrieved from reference TRBV2 and TRBJ1-4, is EPEVTQTPSHQVTQMGQEVILRCVPISNHLYFYWYRQILGQKVEFLVSFYNNEISEKSEIFDDQFSVERPDGSNFTLKIRSTKLEDSAMYFCASSGDSDNSPLFFGSGTQLSVL.

Points on this clone: The CDR3 end lies 3 residues beyond the end of the read and is filled in from the germline J gene. The chain links TRBV20-1 to TRBJ1-6, with no clear D. In germline, CDR1 is DFQATT, CDR2 SNEGSKA (reference sequence). The V end was cut by 3 bases, the J end by 9 bases, with 18 bases between. The CDR3 consists of 15 residues. The CDR3 DNA, read in part, is TGCAGTGCTAGTTCGTTGGAGAGGGTTTTTTCACCC. It specifies CSASSLERVFSP. The CDR3 in its entirety is CSASSLERVFSPLHF.

As concerns this clone: The CDR3 is cut off 3 residues early in the read; its end comes from the germline J gene. J is TRBJ1-5 and V is TRBV19, with D tentatively TRBD1 (5 bases). The CDR3 spans 13 residues. From germline, CDR1 is LNHDA and CDR2 SQIVND (reference sequence). With 6 bases removed from V and 5 bases from J, the gap between germline ends came to 11 bases. The sequenced CDR3 bases are TGTGCCAGTAGCCGGGGGAGGGATCAGCCC. Amino acid sequence: CASSRGRDQP. The whole CDR3 sequence reads CASSRGRDQPQHF. Combining the CDR3 with reference TRBV19 and TRBJ1-5 gives the whole variable domain DGGITQSPKYLFRKEGQNVTLSCEQNLNHDAMYWYRQDPGQGLRLIYYSQIVNDFQKGDIAEGYSVSREKKESFPLTVTSAQKNPTAFYLCASSRGRDQPQHFGDGTRLSIL.

As regards this clone: The sequence runs out 3 residues before the end of the CDR3; the remainder is reconstructed from the germline J gene. This rearrangement joins TRBV5-1 to TRBJ2-7; D may be TRBD1 (5 bases). The V and J ends lost 10 bases and 5 bases respectively, with 16 bases between them. Per germline, CDR1 SGHRS and CDR2 YFSETQ. The CDR3 length is 12 residues. The sequenced CDR3 bases are TGCGCCCAATTTGGGGCGACGAACGAG. Its translation: CAQFGATNE. The whole CDR3 region reads CAQFGATNEQYF.

Regarding this clone: The sequence runs out 3 residues before the end of the CDR3; the remainder is reconstructed from the germline J gene. The chain links TRBV2 to TRBJ1-5; weak D call: TRBD1 (5 bases). V was clipped by 7 bases and J by 6 bases, with 19 bases between them. Germline V CDR1 and CDR2: SNHLY, FYNNEI. CDR3 length equals 15 residues. CDR3 protein: CASTKEGQGRQPQHF. CDR3 DNA, as far as it was read: TGTGCCAGCACAAAAGAGGGGCAAGGCCGTCAGCCC.